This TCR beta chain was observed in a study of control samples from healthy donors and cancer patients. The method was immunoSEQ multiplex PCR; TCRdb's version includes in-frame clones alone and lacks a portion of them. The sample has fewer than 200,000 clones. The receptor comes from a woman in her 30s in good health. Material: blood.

CDR3 sequence reads: CASSFTAGSYEQYF. The CDR3 bases are TGTGCCAGCAGTTTCACGGCGGGTTCCTACGAGCAGTACTTC. The rearrangement links TRBV27 to TRBJ2-7; D is possibly TRBD2 (5 bases). Germline V gene sequence: CDR1 MNHEY, CDR2 SMNVEV (reference sequence). V was cut by 3 bases and J by 1 base, with 10 bases left in between. The CDR3 runs to 14 residues.